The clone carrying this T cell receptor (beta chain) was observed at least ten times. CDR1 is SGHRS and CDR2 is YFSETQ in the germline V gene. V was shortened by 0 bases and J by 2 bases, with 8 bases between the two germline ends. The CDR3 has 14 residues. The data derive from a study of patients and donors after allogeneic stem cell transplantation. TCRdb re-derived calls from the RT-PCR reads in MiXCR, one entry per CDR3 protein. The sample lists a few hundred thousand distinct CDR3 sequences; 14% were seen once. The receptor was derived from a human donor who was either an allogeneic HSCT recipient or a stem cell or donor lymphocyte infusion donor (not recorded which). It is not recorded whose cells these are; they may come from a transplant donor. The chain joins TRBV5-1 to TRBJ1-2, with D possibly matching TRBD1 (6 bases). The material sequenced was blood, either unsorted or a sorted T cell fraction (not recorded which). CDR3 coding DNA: TGCGCCAGCAGCTTGGACACAGGGAACTATGGCTACACCTTC. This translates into CASSLDTGNYGYTF.